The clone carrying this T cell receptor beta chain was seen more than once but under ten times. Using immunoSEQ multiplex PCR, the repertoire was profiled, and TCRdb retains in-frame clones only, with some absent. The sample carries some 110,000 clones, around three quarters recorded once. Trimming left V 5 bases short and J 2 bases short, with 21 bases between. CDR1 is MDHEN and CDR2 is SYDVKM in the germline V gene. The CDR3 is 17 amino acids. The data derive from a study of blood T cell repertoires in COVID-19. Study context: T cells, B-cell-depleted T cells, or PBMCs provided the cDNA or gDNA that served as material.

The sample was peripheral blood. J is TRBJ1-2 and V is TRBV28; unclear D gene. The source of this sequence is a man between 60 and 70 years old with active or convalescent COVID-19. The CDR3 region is CASSRTLRLSGNYGYTF. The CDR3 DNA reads TGTGCCAGCAGTCGTACCCTCAGGTTAAGTGGGAACTATGGCTACACCTTC.